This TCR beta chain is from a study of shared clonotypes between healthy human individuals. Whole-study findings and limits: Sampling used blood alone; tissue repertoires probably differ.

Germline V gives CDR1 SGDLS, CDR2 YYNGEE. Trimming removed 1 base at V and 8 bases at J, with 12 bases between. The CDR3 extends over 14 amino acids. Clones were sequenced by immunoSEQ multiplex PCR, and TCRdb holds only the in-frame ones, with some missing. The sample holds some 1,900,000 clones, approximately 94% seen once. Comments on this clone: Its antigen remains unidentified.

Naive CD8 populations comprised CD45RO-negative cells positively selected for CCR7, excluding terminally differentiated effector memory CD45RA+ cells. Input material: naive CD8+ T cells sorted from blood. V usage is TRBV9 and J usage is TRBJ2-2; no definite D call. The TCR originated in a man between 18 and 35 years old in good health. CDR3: CASSVYPPPGELFF. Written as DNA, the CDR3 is TGTGCCAGCAGCGTATATCCCCCGCCTGGGGAGCTGTTTTTT. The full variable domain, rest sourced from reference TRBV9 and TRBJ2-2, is DSGVTQTPKHLITATGQRVTLRCSPRSGDLSVYWYQQSLDQGLQFLIQYYNGEERAKGNILERFSAQQFPDLHSELNLSSLELGDSALYFCASSVYPPPGELFFGEGSRLTVL.